This is a list of T cell receptor beta chains from one sample in a study of cytomegalovirus exposure and HLA in healthy donors. The assay was immunoSEQ multiplex PCR, and TCRdb's table has in-frame clones only and misses some. This sample yields 150,000 to 200,000 clones, of which roughly 80% are seen a single time; 4.9% belongs to the top ten. Material: PBMCs. These receptors were taken from a male donor in good health and CMV-seronegative. The conserved cysteine and the conserved F or W are not part of the CDR3 here.

V gene,J gene,CDR3 length,CDR3 protein
TRBV5-8,TRBJ2-3,12,ASSLDSGTDTQY
TRBV5-1,TRBJ1-1,13,ASSLAGQGYTEAF
TRBV5-8,TRBJ2-7,12,ASSLAPGLGEQY
TRBV27,TRBJ1-5,13,ASQGTGYSNQPQH
TRBV29-1,TRBJ1-3,14,SVEGDSGALRDTIY
TRBV6-4,TRBJ1-5,12,ASSDSGGGQPQH
TRBV19,TRBJ1-2,10,ASTGTVYGYT
TRBV5-1,TRBJ2-2,12,ASSLEQSPGELF
TRBV5-1,TRBJ2-7,13,ASSAVPQGSYEQY
TRBV10-3,TRBJ2-7,12,AISGTDNLYEQY
TRBV6-6,TRBJ2-5,13,ASSLPGTGERQQY
TRBV5-1,TRBJ2-1,12,ASSDSGGAPEQF
TRBV7-9,TRBJ2-3,14,ASSSFLAGNTDTQY
TRBV7-6,TRBJ1-1,12,ASSLGTGRTEAF
TRBV1,TRBJ2-1,15,TSSQASGGNSYNEQF
TRBV6-5,TRBJ2-1,14,ASSYSTSLAGNEQF
TRBV10-2,TRBJ1-1,13,ASSEERGRGTEAF
TRBV10-2,TRBJ2-7,12,ASRAAGGRVEQY
TRBV18,TRBJ1-2,13,ASSPGQGIYYGYT
TRBV10-3,TRBJ1-2,13,AISPPNSRSDGYT
TRBV2,TRBJ2-1,12,ASRQGQGANEQF
TRBV18,TRBJ2-1,13,ASFGTGRAYNEQF
TRBV7-3,TRBJ2-5,13,ASSLVAGRQETQY
TRBV14,TRBJ1-4,12,ASSPQTRGEKLF
TRBV7-3,TRBJ2-7,13,ASSFTDSPVHEQY
TRBV7-6,TRBJ1-3,16,ASSLEQAALFSGNTIY
TRBV30,TRBJ1-2,13,AWNLRGTGVYGYT
TRBV5-1,TRBJ2-1,15,ASSLGRRASGYNEQF
TRBV9,TRBJ2-1,12,ASGGREAGNEQF
TRBV5-1,TRBJ2-7,14,ASSLVGGLAIFEQY
TRBV25-1,TRBJ2-1,12,ASHKQGSYNEQF
TRBV7-8,TRBJ2-3,16,ASSLGWIGGLPTDTQY
TRBV7-9,TRBJ2-7,15,ASSPSTGDRGSCEQY
TRBV11-2,TRBJ1-2,14,ASSSIIGTGPYGYT
TRBV5-1,TRBJ2-5,14,ASSLAGGGAGETQY
TRBV11-3,TRBJ2-7,11,ASSWGQTYEQY
TRBV29-1,TRBJ2-7,10,SVDQGGDEQY
TRBV15,TRBJ2-7,14,ATSGIIGTGPHEQY
TRBV7-2,TRBJ1-5,14,ASSPQGGVSNQPQH